This TCR beta chain emerged from a study of CD8 T cells in Susac syndrome. Study details: At blood draw, Susac syndrome patients were therapy-naive, on corticosteroids, or on intravenous immunoglobulin alone.

Overall study findings and caveats: It was in TEMRA cells and active patients that Susac CD8+ clonal expansion peaked.

Reverse transcription of about 0.5 to 1 ug RNA used random hexamers. TCRdb processed the immunoSEQ multiplex PCR reads anew with MiXCR; each CDR3 protein has one entry. Of 75,000 to 80,000 distinct CDR3 sequences listed, approximately 93% were seen once; the top ten hold about 0.48%. TCR beta sequencing was performed on blood CD8+ and CD4+ T cells. TEMRA cells were FACS-enriched, while CD8+ and CD4+ T cells were negatively isolated. As regards this clonotype: Its antigen is unidentified.

Per germline, CDR1 MNHEY and CDR2 SVGAGI. Unmatched junction bases numbered 10, after V lost 2 bases and J lost 4 bases. The length of the CDR3 is 16 residues. This TCR derives from a human donor with Susac syndrome. The sample comprised CD8+ T cells from PBMCs. V and J are TRBV6-5 and TRBJ2-5; TRBD1 matches 7 bases. In DNA, the CDR3 is TGTGCCAGCAGTTACACGGGGACAGTCGCAGGAGAGACCCAGTACTTC. Translated, it gives CASSYTGTVAGETQYF.